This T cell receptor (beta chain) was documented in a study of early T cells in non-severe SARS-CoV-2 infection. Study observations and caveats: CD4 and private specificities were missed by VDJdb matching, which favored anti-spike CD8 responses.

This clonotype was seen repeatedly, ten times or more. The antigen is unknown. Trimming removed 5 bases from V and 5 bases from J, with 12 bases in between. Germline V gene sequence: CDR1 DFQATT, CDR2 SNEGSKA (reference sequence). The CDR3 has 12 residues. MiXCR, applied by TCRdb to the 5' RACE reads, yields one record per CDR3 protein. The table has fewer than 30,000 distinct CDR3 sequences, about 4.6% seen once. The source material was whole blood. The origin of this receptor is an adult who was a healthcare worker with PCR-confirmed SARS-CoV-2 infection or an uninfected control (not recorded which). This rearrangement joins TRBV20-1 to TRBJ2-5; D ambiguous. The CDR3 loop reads CSAPKNWETQYF. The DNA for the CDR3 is TGCAGTGCTCCTAAGAATTGGGAGACCCAGTACTTC.